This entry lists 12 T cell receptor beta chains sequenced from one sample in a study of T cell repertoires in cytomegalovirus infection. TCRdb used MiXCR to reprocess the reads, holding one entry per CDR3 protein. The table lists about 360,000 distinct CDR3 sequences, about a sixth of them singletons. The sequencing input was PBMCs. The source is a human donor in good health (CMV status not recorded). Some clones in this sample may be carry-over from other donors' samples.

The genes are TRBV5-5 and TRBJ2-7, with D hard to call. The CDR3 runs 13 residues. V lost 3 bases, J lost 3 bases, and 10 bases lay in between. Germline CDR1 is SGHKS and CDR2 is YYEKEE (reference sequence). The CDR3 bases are TGTGCCAGCAGCTCTCTCGAAGACTACGAGCAGTACTTC. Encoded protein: CASSSLEDYEQYF.

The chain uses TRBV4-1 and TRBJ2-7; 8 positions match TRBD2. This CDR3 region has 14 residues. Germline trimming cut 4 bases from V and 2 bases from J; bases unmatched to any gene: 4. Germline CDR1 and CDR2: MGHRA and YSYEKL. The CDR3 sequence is CASSRREGPYEQYF. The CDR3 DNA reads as TGCGCCAGCAGCCGACGGGAGGGGCCCTACGAGCAGTACTTC.

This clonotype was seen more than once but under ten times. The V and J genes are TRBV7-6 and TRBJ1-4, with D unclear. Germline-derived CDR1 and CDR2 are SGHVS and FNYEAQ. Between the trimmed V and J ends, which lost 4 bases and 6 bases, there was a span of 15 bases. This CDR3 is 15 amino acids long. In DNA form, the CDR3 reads TGTGCCAGCAGCTCCAGACCGAAGAAGGATGAAAAACTGTTTTTT. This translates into CASSSRPKKDEKLFF.

CDR3 residues: CASRGASGRARSDEQYF. In DNA, the CDR3 is TGTGCCAGCAGAGGGGCTAGCGGGAGGGCCCGTAGCGACGAGCAGTACTTC. V is TRBV6-8 and J is TRBJ2-7; 12 bases map to TRBD2. Trimming at V came to 6 bases and at J to 5 bases, leaving 14 bases not matched to a gene. Germline CDR1 and CDR2: MNHGY and SAAAGT. The CDR3 has 17 residues.

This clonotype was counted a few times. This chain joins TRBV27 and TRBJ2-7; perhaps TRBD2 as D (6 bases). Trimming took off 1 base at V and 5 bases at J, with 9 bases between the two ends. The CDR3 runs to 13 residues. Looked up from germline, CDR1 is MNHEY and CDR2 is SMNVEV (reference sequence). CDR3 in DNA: TGTGCCAGCAGTTTATGGGGGGATGACGAGCAGTACTTC. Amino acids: CASSLWGDDEQYF.

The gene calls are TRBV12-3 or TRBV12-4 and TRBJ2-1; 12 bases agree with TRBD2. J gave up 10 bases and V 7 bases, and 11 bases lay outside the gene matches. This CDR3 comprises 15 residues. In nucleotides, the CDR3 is TGTGCCAGCACCTACGCTAGCGGGAGGGCCCGGGAGCAGTTCTTC. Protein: CASTYASGRAREQFF.

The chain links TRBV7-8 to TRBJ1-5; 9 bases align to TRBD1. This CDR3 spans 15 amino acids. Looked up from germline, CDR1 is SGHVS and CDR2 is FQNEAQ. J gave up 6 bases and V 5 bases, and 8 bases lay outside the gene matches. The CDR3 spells CASSPGGTGFQPQHF. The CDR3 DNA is TGTGCCAGCAGCCCAGGGGGGACAGGGTTTCAGCCCCAGCATTTT.

The CDR3 loop is CASSLAIRDRTHHTYEQYF. In DNA, the CDR3 is TGTGCCAGCAGCTTAGCGATTCGGGACAGGACCCACCATACCTACGAGCAGTACTTC. The chain is built from TRBV7-9 and TRBJ2-7; TRBD1 agrees at 8 bases. The CDR3 extends over 19 amino acids. The ends lost 0 bases at V and 2 bases at J; junction bases unmatched: 15. Germline V gives CDR1 SEHNR, CDR2 FQNEAQ (reference sequence).

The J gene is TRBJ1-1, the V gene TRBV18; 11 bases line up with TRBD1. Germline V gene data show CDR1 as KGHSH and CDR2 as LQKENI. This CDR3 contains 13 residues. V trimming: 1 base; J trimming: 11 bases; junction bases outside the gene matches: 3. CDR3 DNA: TGTGCCAGCTCACCACGGGGACAGGGGGTGGCTTTCTTT. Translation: CASSPRGQGVAFF. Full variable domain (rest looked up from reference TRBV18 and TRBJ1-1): NAGVMQNPRHLVRRRGQEARLRCSPMKGHSHVYWYRQLPEEGLKFMVYLQKENIIDESGMPKERFSAEFPKEGPSILRIQQVVRGDSAAYFCASSPRGQGVAFFGQGTRLTVV.

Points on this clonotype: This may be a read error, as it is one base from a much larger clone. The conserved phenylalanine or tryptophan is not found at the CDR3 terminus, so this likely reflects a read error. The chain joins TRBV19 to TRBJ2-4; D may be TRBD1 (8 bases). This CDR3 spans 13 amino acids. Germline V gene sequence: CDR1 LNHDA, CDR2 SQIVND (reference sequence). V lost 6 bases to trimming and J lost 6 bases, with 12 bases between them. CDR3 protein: CASRQGGRNIQYL. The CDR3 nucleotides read TGTGCCAGTAGACAGGGGGGGAGAAACATTCAGTACTTA.

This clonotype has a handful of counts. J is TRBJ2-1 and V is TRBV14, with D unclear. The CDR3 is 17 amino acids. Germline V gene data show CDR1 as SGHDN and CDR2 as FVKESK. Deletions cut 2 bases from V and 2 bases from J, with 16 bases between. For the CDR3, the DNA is TGTGCCAGCAGCCAATACCCTTCCCCGCTGGCCTACAATGAGCAGTTCTTC. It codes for CASSQYPSPLAYNEQFF.

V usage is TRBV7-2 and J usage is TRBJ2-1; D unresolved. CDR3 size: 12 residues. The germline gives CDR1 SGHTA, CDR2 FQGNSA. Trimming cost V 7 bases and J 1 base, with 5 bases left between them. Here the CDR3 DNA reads TGTGCCAGCACACCATCCTACAATGAGCAGTTCTTC. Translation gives CASTPSYNEQFF.